This paragraph covers one TCR beta chain sequence. As yet, its antigen is unknown. The data stem from a study of CD8 T cells in ankylosing spondylitis. General study findings and limits: Reportedly, disease-linked clones are significantly enriched in ankylosing spondylitis patients' matched synovial fluid. Characteristic of ankylosing spondylitis blood, it appeared, was a TCR beta motif comprising several highly homologous variants. Disease-linked clones displayed a CD8+ phenotype and appeared relatively rarely in peripheral blood. Previous work reported some of these motif variants in the synovial fluid and blood of reactive arthritis.

Quantitative 5'-RACE was performed with molecular barcodes, and it yielded the TCR beta libraries. A single record per CDR3 protein comes from TCRdb applying MiXCR to the 5' RACE reads. The sample consists of 220,000 or so distinct CDR3 sequences, around 19% of them appearing once. This CDR3 has 14 amino acids. CDR1 ENHRY and CDR2 SYGVKD come from the germline V gene. V was shortened by 4 bases and J by 3 bases, with 13 bases between the two germline ends. The chain carries TRBV10-3 and TRBJ2-7; D gene unclear. The sequence was collected from a male donor with ankylosing spondylitis. The specimen sequenced was blood, either unsorted or a sorted T cell fraction (not recorded which). The DNA of the CDR3 is TGTGCCATCAGTGGTTCTCAAAAGTTCTACGAGCAGTACTTC. This codes for CAISGSQKFYEQYF.